This T cell receptor beta chain was captured in a study of blood T cell repertoires in COVID-19. Study information: Samples taken during acute and convalescent COVID-19 were collected in the United States, Italy and Spain. In each case, the material was cDNA or gDNA derived from T cells, B-cell-depleted T cells, or PBMCs.

The CDR3 is made up of 15 amino acids. Germline-derived CDR1 and CDR2 are SGHTA and FQGNSA. V gave up 7 bases and J gave up 5 bases; unmatched junction bases: 13. Methods used by the authors: Nucleated cell counts were estimated from reference gene primer amplification. The repertoire was sequenced with immunoSEQ multiplex PCR; TCRdb's copy has only in-frame clones and lacks some. V, J and clone size were drawn from that table, and D and trimming were deduced from the DNA. The data show some 96,000 clones, roughly 80% seen once. Sequenced: peripheral blood. This receptor was identified in a woman aged 70-85 years with acute or convalescent COVID-19. The chain employs TRBV7-2 and TRBJ2-5; 7 bases are a match to TRBD2. CDR3 DNA sequence: TGTGCCAGCAACGAGAGAGGGGACTATCGGGAGACCCAGTACTTC. Translating gives CASNERGDYRETQYF.